The T cell receptor beta chain under discussion was sequenced for a study of PD-1 blockade in classical Hodgkin lymphoma (dated by TCRdb to 2019 to 2021). Background on the whole study: Nivolumab dosing was 3 mg/kg intravenously every 2 weeks, continuing until either disease progression or unacceptable toxicity. To define a peripheral blood immune signature of response to PD-1 blockade in classical Hodgkin lymphoma, the study combined TCR beta sequencing with CyTOF. The full study reports these points: Diversity was lower in patients who began nivolumab less than 1 year after ASCT, so these patients were left out of later analyses to avoid confounding by immune reconstitution. CD4+ but not CD8+ TCR diversity rose significantly by C4D1 (p=0.0027 vs p=0.16), most apparent in complete responders (p=0.02). Among trial patients, those achieving complete response had baseline diversity similar to that of newly diagnosed patients, while diversity was significantly lower in partial responders and progressors. Only a single clinical trial cohort was studied, and what caused the repertoire differences, possibly disease activity or prior therapy, remained undefined. Baseline TCR diversity was reported to be lower in newly diagnosed patients than in healthy donors, and even lower in relapsed/refractory patients.

The time point tag for this specimen amounts to: cycle 2 day 1 (C2D1) of nivolumab. Every trial patient had relapsed following autologous stem cell transplantation, and prior brentuximab vedotin exposure was what differed among cohorts A, B and C. The trial cohort included 45 to 65 patients with relapsed/refractory classical Hodgkin lymphoma, and each patient had a best overall response of complete response, partial response or progressive disease. Trial patients were treated with single-agent nivolumab in the multi-cohort phase II CheckMate 205 trial. An independent review committee assessed best overall response by applying the 2007 International Working Group response criteria. Trial PBMCs were obtained immediately prior to nivolumab initiation (C1D1) and on therapy at cycle 2 day 1 and cycle 4 day 1. Peripheral blood was collected in 8 mL Vacutainer Cell Preparation Tubes, from which PBMCs were isolated by centrifugation and then cryopreserved.

In regard to this clone: Its antigen is not yet known. No base quality information exists; no much larger clone differs at one position.

The Qiagen DNeasy kit was used to extract genomic DNA both from unsorted PBMCs and from the negatively selected CD4+ and CD8+ fractions. Using primers that anneal to V and J segments, immunoSEQ multiplex PCR amplified the TCR beta CDR3 regions. A synthetic immune receptor repertoire was used to minimize amplification bias, and any residual bias was removed computationally once sequencing was done. Per the authors' processing: Custom Python scripts were used to quantify repertoire diversity as the Shannon entropy index. Unsorted, CD4+ and CD8+ repertoires were examined separately, except in combined analyses, for which CD4+ and CD8+ sequences were merged in silico. Clonal expansion was defined as at least a 2-fold frequency increase after treatment relative to C1D1, with a pseudocount of 0.5 for undetected baseline clones. Clones with 0 or 1 copy at C1D1 were defined as singleton clones, while clones with 2 or more copies were defined as non-singleton clones. Clones expanded in unsorted samples were labelled as CD4+, CD8+ or unknown by matching protein sequences in sorted samples from the same patient. Diversity changes from C1D1 to C4D1 were tested in paired samples using Wilcoxon tests. TCRdb took this table from immuneACCESS and kept in-frame rearrangements with V and J called. Such tables lack part of the clones; where checked against another copy, unresolved V genes explain under half of the gap, and the rest is unexplained. V and J calls and clone size come straight from that table; D and trimming were deduced from the DNA. The sample records just over 50,000 clones, around two thirds of which are singletons. The ten largest make up around 15% of the sample.

As encoded in the germline V gene, CDR1 is KGHSH while CDR2 is LQKENI. V ends up 3 bases short and J 0 bases short, with an unmatched junction base count of 1. The CDR3 numbers 16 residues from cysteine through phenylalanine. Solely the CDR3 DNA is kept, with 48 bases framed from the first base. The specimen was peripheral blood mononuclear cells (PBMCs), collected before the second cycle of nivolumab. The rearranged chain carries TRBV18 and TRBJ2-2, with 10 bases matching TRBD2. The clonotype originates from a human donor with classical Hodgkin lymphoma. The encoded CDR3 is CASSPLAGANTGELFF. The nucleotide sequence is given as TGTGCCAGCTCACCCCTAGCGGGGGCGAACACCGGGGAGCTGTTTTTT.